These 23 T cell receptor beta chains came from one sample sequenced in a study of technical replicates of blood from a handful of donors. The repertoire was sequenced with immunoSEQ multiplex PCR; TCRdb's copy has only in-frame clones and lacks some. Among under 95,000 clones listed, 91% were seen once. The source material was T cells isolated from PBMCs. The receptors originated from a human donor in good health. Some clones in this sample may be carry-over from other donors' samples.

This chain joins TRBV5-1 and TRBJ2-1; 14 bases match TRBD2. The junction had 15 bases not matched to a gene; V was cut back by 3 bases and J by 10 bases. Germline values: CDR1 SGHRS, CDR2 YFSETQ. The CDR3 sequence is 18 residues long. CDR3 amino acids: CASSSTPRLAGGPGEQFF. CDR3 nucleotides: TGCGCCAGCAGCTCTACACCAAGACTAGCGGGAGGGCCTGGGGAGCAGTTCTTC.

The chain recombines TRBV6-6 with TRBJ2-2; perhaps TRBD1 as D (6 bases). V was pared by 6 bases and J by 4 bases, with 18 bases between. This CDR3 contains 16 residues. Germline V gene data show CDR1 as MNHNY and CDR2 as SVGAGI (reference sequence). The CDR3 sequence: CASSPYMGASTGELFF. Written as DNA, the CDR3 is TGTGCCAGCAGCCCCTATATGGGGGCGAGCACCGGGGAGCTGTTTTTT.

This clone was seen only once. The genes are TRBV18 and TRBJ2-1, with TRBD2 matching 9 bases. The CDR3 totals 15 residues. Unmatched junction bases numbered 9, after V lost 4 bases and J lost 8 bases. The germline CDR1 and CDR2 sequences are KGHSH and LQKENI. The CDR3 sequence is CASSLAGTSFDEQFF. The CDR3 nucleotides are TGTGCCAGCTCACTAGCCGGGACTAGCTTCGATGAGCAGTTCTTC.

In its sample, this clone was seen once. The chain has TRBV6-1 and TRBJ2-1, with D maybe TRBD2 (5 bases). The CDR3 has 16 residues. Trimming left V 3 bases short and J 2 bases short, with 14 bases between. The germline V gene has CDR1 MNHNS and CDR2 SASEGT. In nucleotides, the CDR3 is TGTGCCAGCAGTGATCGCCCGACTATTACCTACAATGAGCAGTTCTTC. Translated: CASSDRPTITYNEQFF.

The chain uses TRBV11-3 and TRBJ2-7, with 7 bases fitting TRBD1. After removal of 1 base from V and 0 bases from J, the junction contained 6 bases not matched to a gene. The CDR3 spans 16 residues. Germline V gene lookup returns CDR1 SGHNT and CDR2 YENEEA. CDR3 sequence (DNA): TGTGCCAGCAGCTTAGGGTCTCAGGGGGTCTCCTACGAGCAGTACTTC. Protein product: CASSLGSQGVSYEQYF.

The chain combines TRBV2 with TRBJ2-7; D possibly corresponds to TRBD2 (5 bases). V was shortened by 7 bases and J by 6 bases, with 10 bases between the two germline ends. Germline V lookup: CDR1 SNHLY, CDR2 FYNNEI. The CDR3 covers 11 residues. In DNA, the CDR3 is TGTGCCAGCATCAAACGGGGCGAGCAGTACTTC. Its protein is CASIKRGEQYF.

The chain uses TRBV4-1 and TRBJ2-7; 12 nucleotides align to TRBD1. Trimming removed 4 bases from V and 0 bases from J; junction bases left unmatched: 13. The CDR3 has 19 residues. Germline CDR1 is MGHRA and CDR2 is YSYEKL. The CDR3 protein is CASSRAGGTGGAGSYEQYF. The CDR3 DNA follows: TGCGCCAGCAGCCGAGCAGGAGGGACAGGGGGCGCGGGCTCCTACGAGCAGTACTTC.

The V and J genes are TRBV6-1 and TRBJ2-1; the match to TRBD1 covers 7 bases. Germline CDR1 and CDR2: MNHNS and SASEGT. V trimming: 3 bases; J trimming: 1 base; junction bases outside the gene matches: 6. There are 16 residues in the CDR3. The CDR3 region has the DNA TGTGCCAGCAGTGATCTTTGGGGACAGTCCTACAATGAGCAGTTCTTC. This sequence encodes CASSDLWGQSYNEQFF.

This clone was recorded once. J is TRBJ2-7 and V is TRBV28, with 9 bases fitting TRBD1. V dropped 5 bases and J dropped 13; count of bases not matched to a gene: 12. The germline V gene encodes CDR1 MDHEN and CDR2 SYDVKM. This CDR3 contains 13 residues. Here the CDR3 DNA reads TGTGCCAGCAGTCGAACCATGGGACAGGGTTATTACTTC. Its translation is CASSRTMGQGYYF.

The chain couples TRBV28 to TRBJ2-1; D gene uncertain. Germline V gene lookup returns CDR1 MDHEN and CDR2 SYDVKM. There are 11 residues in the CDR3. Trimming removed 3 bases at V and 8 bases at J, with 5 bases between. The CDR3 bases are TGTGCCAGCAGTTTCGGTTATGAGCAGTTCTTC. It yields the protein CASSFGYEQFF.

The CDR3 here is CASTPGQGDEAFF. The CDR3 DNA is TGTGCCAGTACGCCGGGACAGGGTGATGAAGCTTTCTTT. The chain couples TRBV19 to TRBJ1-1, with 9 bases fitting TRBD1. The CDR3 has 13 residues. V shed 7 bases and J 7 bases; nucleotides not matched to a gene: 7. Germline-derived CDR1 and CDR2 are LNHDA and SQIVND (reference sequence).

The chain has TRBV5-1 and TRBJ2-1; TRBD1 matches at 7 bases. The CDR3 extends over 16 amino acids. The V gene end was trimmed by 3 bases and the J gene end by 3 bases; junction bases not matched to a gene: 9. Germline V gene lookup returns CDR1 SGHRS and CDR2 YFSETQ. CDR3 region: CASSSVPRDSYNEQFF. The CDR3 DNA is TGCGCCAGCAGCTCCGTTCCCCGGGACAGCTACAATGAGCAGTTCTTC.

In regard to this clone: An end of the junction does not agree with germline; a read error may underlie this. The rearrangement links TRBV7-9 to TRBJ2-7, with 11 positions matching TRBD2. The length of the CDR3 is 14 residues. Germline V CDR1 and CDR2: SEHNR, FQNEAQ (reference sequence). As DNA, the CDR3 is TGTGCCAGCACCTTAGCGGGGGGGTGGCACGAGCAGTACTTC. It specifies CASTLAGGWHEQYF.

The chain recombines TRBV6-6 with TRBJ2-3; 7 bases match TRBD2. V lost 8 bases to trimming and J lost 0 bases; unmatched junction nucleotides: 5. The CDR3 covers 14 residues. Per germline, CDR1 MNHNY and CDR2 SVGAGI (reference sequence). This CDR3 is CASGGRASTDTQYF. CDR3 coding DNA: TGTGCCAGCGGAGGGAGGGCTAGCACAGATACGCAGTATTTT.

This rearrangement joins TRBV7-9 to TRBJ1-1; D might be TRBD1 (6 bases). CDR1 SEHNR and CDR2 FQNEAQ come from the germline V gene (reference sequence). The CDR3 length is 14 residues. Trimming removed 4 bases from V and 1 base from J, with 10 bases in between. The CDR3 region is CASSSGVTNTEAFF. CDR3 nucleotide sequence: TGTGCCAGCAGCTCAGGGGTCACGAACACTGAAGCTTTCTTT.

The rearrangement joins TRBV10-1 to TRBJ2-7; 9 positions agree with TRBD2. Per the germline V gene, CDR1 is WNHNN and CDR2 is SYGVQD (reference sequence). CDR3 length equals 13 residues. V gave up 4 bases and J gave up 4 bases; unmatched junction bases: 2. As DNA, the CDR3 is TGCGCCAGCAGTGGCGGGAGGGCATACGAGCAGTACTTC. This sequence encodes CASSGGRAYEQYF.

This rearrangement joins TRBV19 to TRBJ2-6, with 8 bases matching TRBD1. J lost 4 bases, V lost 6 bases, and 5 bases had no gene match. Germline loops: CDR1 LNHDA, CDR2 SQIVND (reference sequence). The CDR3 loop spans 15 amino acids. CDR3 region: CASSEQGVGANVLTF. CDR3 in DNA: TGTGCCAGTAGCGAACAGGGGGTCGGGGCCAACGTCCTGACTTTC.

The CDR3, as DNA: TGTGCCAGCTCTTCGACAGGGGGTCGGGAGCAGTACTTC. This codes for CASSSTGGREQYF. The chain carries TRBV18 and TRBJ2-7; 9 nucleotides line up with TRBD1. The trim removed 6 bases at V and 7 bases at J, leaving 7 bases unmatched. The length of the CDR3 is 13 residues. Germline V lookup: CDR1 KGHSH, CDR2 LQKENI. Full variable domain (missing parts from reference TRBV18 and TRBJ2-7): NAGVMQNPRHLVRRRGQEARLRCSPMKGHSHVYWYRQLPEEGLKFMVYLQKENIIDESGMPKERFSAEFPKEGPSILRIQQVVRGDSAAYFCASSSTGGREQYFGPGTRLTVT.

The chain is built from TRBV19 and TRBJ1-1; 9 nucleotides agree with TRBD1. Germline loops: CDR1 LNHDA, CDR2 SQIVND (reference sequence). There are 14 residues in the CDR3. After removal of 10 bases from V and 6 bases from J, the junction contained 12 bases not matched to a gene. The chain's CDR3 is CATLGTGIIAEAFF. In DNA form, the CDR3 reads TGTGCCACCTTGGGGACAGGGATTATCGCTGAAGCTTTCTTT.

The chain carries TRBV5-6 and TRBJ2-2; 7 nucleotides match TRBD2. This CDR3 is built from 15 residues. Trimming at V came to 4 bases and at J to 1 base, leaving 4 bases not matched to a gene. The germline CDR1 and CDR2 sequences are SGHDT and YYEEEE. The CDR3: CASSTGGMNTGELFF. CDR3 DNA sequence: TGTGCCAGCAGCACCGGGGGGATGAACACCGGGGAGCTGTTTTTT.

The chain is built from TRBV19 and TRBJ2-3; TRBD1 agrees at 10 bases. V lost 4 bases, J lost 3 bases, and 7 bases stayed unmatched. The CDR3 has 16 residues. Germline V lookup: CDR1 LNHDA, CDR2 SQIVND (reference sequence). CDR3 protein: CASSKSDRGGTDTQYF. The CDR3, as DNA: TGTGCCAGTAGTAAATCGGACAGGGGGGGGACAGATACGCAGTATTTT.

This chain connects TRBV30 to TRBJ1-6; D gene ambiguous. Per germline, CDR1 GTSNPN and CDR2 SVGIG (reference sequence). The CDR3 sequence is 14 residues long. With 0 bases removed from V and 6 bases from J, the gap between germline ends came to 9 bases. Here the CDR3 reads CAWSVLGSNSPLHF. The DNA for the CDR3 is TGTGCCTGGAGTGTACTAGGAAGTAATTCACCCCTCCACTTT. Combining the CDR3 with reference TRBV30 and TRBJ1-6 gives the whole variable domain SQTIHQWPATLVQPVGSPLSLECTVEGTSNPNLYWYRQAAGRGLQLLFYSVGIGQISSEVPQNLSASRPQDRQFILSSKKLLLSDSGFYLCAWSVLGSNSPLHFGNGTRLTVT.

CDR3 bases: TGCGCCAGCAGCCAAGAAGGCGGGACTAGCGGTTACAATGAGCAGTTCTTC. This gives the protein CASSQEGGTSGYNEQFF. This chain links TRBV4-1 with TRBJ2-1; 11 nucleotides align to TRBD2. Trimming cost V 0 bases and J 4 bases; bases outside gene matches: 5. The germline V gene encodes CDR1 MGHRA and CDR2 YSYEKL. The CDR3 is 17 amino acids.